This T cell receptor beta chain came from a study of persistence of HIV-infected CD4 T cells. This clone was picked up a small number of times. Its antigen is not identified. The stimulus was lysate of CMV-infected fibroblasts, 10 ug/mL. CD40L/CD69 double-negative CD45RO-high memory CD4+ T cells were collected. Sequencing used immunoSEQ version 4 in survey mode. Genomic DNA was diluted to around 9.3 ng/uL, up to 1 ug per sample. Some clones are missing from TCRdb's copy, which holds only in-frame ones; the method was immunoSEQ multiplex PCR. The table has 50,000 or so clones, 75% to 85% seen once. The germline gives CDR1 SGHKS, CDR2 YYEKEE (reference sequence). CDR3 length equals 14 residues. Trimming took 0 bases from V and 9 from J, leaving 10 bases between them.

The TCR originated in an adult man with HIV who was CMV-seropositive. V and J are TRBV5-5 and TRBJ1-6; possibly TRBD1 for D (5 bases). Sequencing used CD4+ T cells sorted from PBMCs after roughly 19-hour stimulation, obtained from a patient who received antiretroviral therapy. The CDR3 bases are TGTGCCAGCAGCTTGGAGTTGGGGCCTTCACCCCTCCACTTT. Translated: CASSLELGPSPLHF.